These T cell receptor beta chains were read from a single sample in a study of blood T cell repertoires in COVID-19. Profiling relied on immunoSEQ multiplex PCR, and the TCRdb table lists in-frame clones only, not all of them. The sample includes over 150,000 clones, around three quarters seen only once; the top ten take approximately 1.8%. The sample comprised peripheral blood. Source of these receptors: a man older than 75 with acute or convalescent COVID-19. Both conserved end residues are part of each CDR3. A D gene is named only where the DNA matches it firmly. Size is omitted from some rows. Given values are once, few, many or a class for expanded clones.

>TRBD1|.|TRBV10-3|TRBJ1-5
TGTGCCATGGGACAGGGGGGTCAGCCCCAGCATTTT
CAMGQGGQPQHF
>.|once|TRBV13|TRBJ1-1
TGTGCCAGCAGCCCCCGCGGGCAGATGCGAGCTGAAGCTTTCTTT
CASSPRGQMRAEAFF
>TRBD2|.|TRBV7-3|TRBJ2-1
TGTGCCAGCAGCTTAGCGGGGGGGCCTAGTGAGCAGTTCTTC
CASSLAGGPSEQFF
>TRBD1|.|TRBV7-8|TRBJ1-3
TGTGCCAGCGCGGGGACAGGGGGAAACACCATATATTTT
CASAGTGGNTIYF
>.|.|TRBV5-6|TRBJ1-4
TGTGCCAGCAGGACGAACCATTTCTCCGGGGATGAAAAACTGTTTTTT
CASRTNHFSGDEKLFF
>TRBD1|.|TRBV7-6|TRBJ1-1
TGTGCCAGCAGCCTAATCACAGGGGCGAACACTGAAGCTTTCTTT
CASSLITGANTEAFF
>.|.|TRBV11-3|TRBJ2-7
TGTGCCAGCAGCTTAGTACCGGGGATGCTTGGGAACGAGCAGTACTTC
CASSLVPGMLGNEQYF
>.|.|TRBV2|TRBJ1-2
TGTGCCAGCACACGGGGAGCAGGGGACGGCTACACCTTC
CASTRGAGDGYTF
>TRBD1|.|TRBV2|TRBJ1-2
TGTGCCAGCAGGGGGTTGTTGACAGGGAATAACTATGGCTACACCTTC
CASRGLLTGNNYGYTF
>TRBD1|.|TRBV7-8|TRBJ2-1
TGTGCCAGCAGCCTCGCCGGGACAGGGCCTACGACGGAGCAGTTCTTC
CASSLAGTGPTTEQFF
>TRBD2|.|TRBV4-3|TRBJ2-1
TGCGCCAGCAGCCAGACGACTAGCGGGGGGACTTTTTACAATGAGCAGTTCTTC
CASSQTTSGGTFYNEQFF
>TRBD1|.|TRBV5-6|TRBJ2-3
TGTGCCAGCAGCCCCGGGACAGGGACTACAGATACGCAGTATTTT
CASSPGTGTTDTQYF
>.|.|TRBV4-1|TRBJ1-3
TGCGCCAGCAGTCCGGTCGGGGTGCCCCCCATATATTTT
CASSPVGVPPIYF
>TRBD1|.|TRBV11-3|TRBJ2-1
TGTGCCAGCAGCTTAGATGTAGGACAGGGGTACAATGAGCAGTTCTTC
CASSLDVGQGYNEQFF
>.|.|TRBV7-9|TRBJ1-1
TGTGCCAGCAGCATGGGGACTAACTCTGAAGCTTTCTTT
CASSMGTNSEAFF
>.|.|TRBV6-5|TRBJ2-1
TGTGCCAGCAGTTTCCAGGGTGAGGTTGGCAATGAGCAGTTCTTC
CASSFQGEVGNEQFF
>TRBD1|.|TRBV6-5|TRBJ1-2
TGTGCCAGCAGTTACCGGGCAGGGGGCACCAGCGGCTACACCTTC
CASSYRAGGTSGYTF
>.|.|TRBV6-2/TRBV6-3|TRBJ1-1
TGTGCCAGCAGTTACGTGGACAGTCTTGAAGCTTTCTTT
CASSYVDSLEAFF
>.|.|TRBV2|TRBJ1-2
TGTGCCAGCAGTGAAGCGCTAAGGGCCCGGCGGGATGGCTACACCTTC
CASSEALRARRDGYTF
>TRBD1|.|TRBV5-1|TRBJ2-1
TGCGCCAGCAGCCCGGACAGGGGCGATGAGCAGTTCTTC
CASSPDRGDEQFF
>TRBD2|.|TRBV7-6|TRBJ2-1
TGTGCCAGCAGCTCTAGCGGGGGGGCGCAGGGTGAGCAGTTCTTC
CASSSSGGAQGEQFF
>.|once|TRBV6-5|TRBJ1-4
TGTGCCAGCAGTTACCGGGCAGGGACTAATGAAAAACTGTTTTTT
CASSYRAGTNEKLFF
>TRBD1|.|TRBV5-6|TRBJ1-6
TGTGCCAGCAGCTTGCTCAGGGGGCGAGATTCACCCCTCCACTTT
CASSLLRGRDSPLHF
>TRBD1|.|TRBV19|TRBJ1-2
TGTGCCAGTAGTGTACTTCAGGGGGCAACCAACTATGGCTACACCTTC
CASSVLQGATNYGYTF
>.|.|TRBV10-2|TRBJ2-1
TGCGCCAGCACCACCCCACTCTCCTACAATGAGCAGTTCTTC
CASTTPLSYNEQFF
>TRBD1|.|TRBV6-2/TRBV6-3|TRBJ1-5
TGTGCCAGCAGTTACTCGAAGGTCGGGGACAGGGGACAGCCCCAGCATTTT
CASSYSKVGDRGQPQHF
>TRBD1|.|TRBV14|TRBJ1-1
TGTGCCAGCAGCCCTTGGACAGGGGAGAACACTGAAGCTTTCTTT
CASSPWTGENTEAFF
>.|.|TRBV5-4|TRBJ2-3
TGTGCCAGCGGTGTTCGGGGCACAGATACGCAGTATTTT
CASGVRGTDTQYF
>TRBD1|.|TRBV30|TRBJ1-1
TGTGCGTCCGCCGGGACAGGGAACACTGAAGCTTTCTTT
CASAGTGNTEAFF
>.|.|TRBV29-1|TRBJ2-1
TGCAGCGTTGAAGGCACGTTAGAAAGTTCCAATGAGCAGTTCTTC
CSVEGTLESSNEQFF
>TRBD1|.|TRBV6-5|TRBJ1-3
TGTGCCAGCAGCGGGACAGCTGGAAACACCATATATTTT
CASSGTAGNTIYF
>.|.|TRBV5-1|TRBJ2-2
TGCGCCAGCAGCCAGGGAACCCCCACCGGGGAGCTGTTTTTT
CASSQGTPTGELFF
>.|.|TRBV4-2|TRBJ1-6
TGTGCCAGCAGCCAAGATGTAGATTCACCCCTCCACTTT
CASSQDVDSPLHF
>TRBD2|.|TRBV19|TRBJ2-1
TGTGCCAGTAGTATAGTCGGGGCTAGCGGGCTTCGGGTAGAGCAGTTCTTC
CASSIVGASGLRVEQFF
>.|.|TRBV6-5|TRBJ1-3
TGTGCCAGCAGTCAAACGGGCGCGGGTGGAAACACCATATATTTT
CASSQTGAGGNTIYF
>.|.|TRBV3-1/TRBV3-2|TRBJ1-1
TGTGCCAGCAGCCAATATAGATCAGGGACTGAAGCTTTCTTT
CASSQYRSGTEAFF
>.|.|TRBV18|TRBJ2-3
TGTGCCAGCTCACCACCTAGCAAGGTTGGAGATACGCAGTATTTT
CASSPPSKVGDTQYF
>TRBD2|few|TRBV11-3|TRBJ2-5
TGTGCCAGCAGCCTCGGGGCAGTAGCGGGGGGCCGGGGACTCGAGACCCAGTACTTC
CASSLGAVAGGRGLETQYF
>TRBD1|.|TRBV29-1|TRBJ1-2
TGCAGCGTCCGGGACAGGGGGCCGATCTATGGCTACACCTTC
CSVRDRGPIYGYTF
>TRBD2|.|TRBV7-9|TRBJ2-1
TGTGCCAGCAGCCGACCTAAGACTAGCCTAGGTCTCAACTACAATGAGCAGTTCTTC
CASSRPKTSLGLNYNEQFF
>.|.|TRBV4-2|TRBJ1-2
TGTGCCAGCAGCCAAGATCGAGGCGGCCTCTATGGCTACACCTTC
CASSQDRGGLYGYTF
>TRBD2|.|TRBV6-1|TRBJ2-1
TGTGCCAGCAGTGAAGGGACTAGCGGGGGGCCCACAAGCTCCTACAATGAGCAGTTCTTC
CASSEGTSGGPTSSYNEQFF
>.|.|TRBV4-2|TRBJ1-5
TGTGCCAGCAGCCAAAGCGGACAAAGCGGGATTAGCAATCAGCCCCAGCATTTT
CASSQSGQSGISNQPQHF
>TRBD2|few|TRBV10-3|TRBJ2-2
TGTGCCATCAGTGTCCAAGCGGGGGCCTTAGGAGGGGAGCTGTTTTTT
CAISVQAGALGGELFF
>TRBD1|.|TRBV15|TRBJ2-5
TGTGCCACCAGCCGGGACAGGGTGGCGGAGACCCAGTACTTC
CATSRDRVAETQYF
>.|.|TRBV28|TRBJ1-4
TGTGCCAGCAGGGAGGGGTCGGGTAATGAAAAACTGTTTTTT
CASREGSGNEKLFF
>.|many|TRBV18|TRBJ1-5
TGTGCCAGCTCACCAGGGGCGGACAATCAGCCCCAGCATTTT
CASSPGADNQPQHF
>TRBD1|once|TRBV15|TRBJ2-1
TGTGCCACCAGCAGAGGGAATACCGGGACAGGAGCCTACAATGAGCAGTTCTTC
CATSRGNTGTGAYNEQFF
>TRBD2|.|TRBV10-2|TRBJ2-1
TGCGCCAGCAGAACCAGCGGGGGGCCCTCCAATGAGCAGTTCTTC
CASRTSGGPSNEQFF
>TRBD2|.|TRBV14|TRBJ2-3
TGTGCCAGCAGCCAATGGCCCACGAGCGGGGGGCGGGATACGCAGTATTTT
CASSQWPTSGGRDTQYF